One and the same sample provided the 26 T cell receptor beta chains below, sequenced in a study of post-analysis software for immune sequencing data. Findings and caveats of the study: Controls showed lower frequencies than patients for several TRBV segments, and TRBV5-6, TRBV5-1 and TRBV20-1 were among these.

These receptors have no identified antigens. Tagging with unique molecular identifiers was a feature of the TCR beta cDNA libraries. From the PCR reads, TCRdb called clonotypes with MiXCR, one entry per CDR3 protein. The sample contains some 500,000 distinct CDR3 sequences, around 40% of which appear only once. The sequenced sample consisted of blood. The origin of the receptors is a girl between 10 and 17 years old with multiple sclerosis.

This clonotype occurred a few times. V gene TRBV29-1 combines with J gene TRBJ1-1, with D hard to call. The V end was cut by 0 bases, the J end by 2 bases, with 7 bases between. This CDR3 is built from 13 residues. Germline values: CDR1 SQVTM, CDR2 ANQGSEA. The CDR3 DNA sequence: TGCAGCGTTGAAGAAGGCGGCAACACTGAAGCTTTCTTT. Translated: CSVEEGGNTEAFF.

This clonotype was detected a few times. The J gene is TRBJ2-7, the V gene TRBV10-3, with D perhaps TRBD1 (5 bases). The CDR3 totals 15 residues. V lost 3 bases and J 3 bases, leaving 15 bases between the germline ends. From germline, CDR1 is ENHRY and CDR2 SYGVKD. CDR3 region: CAISDLKDGHYEQYF. The CDR3 region has the DNA TGTGCCATCAGTGATCTCAAGGACGGACACTACGAGCAGTACTTC.

V and J are TRBV20-1 and TRBJ2-5; no firm D call. The V and J ends lost 6 bases and 6 bases respectively, with 20 bases between them. The CDR3 covers 14 residues. Germline CDR1 DFQATT, CDR2 SNEGSKA (reference sequence). CDR3 residues: CSAPNQLQVKTQYF. The DNA of the CDR3 is TGCAGTGCCCCGAACCAGCTCCAAGTAAAGACCCAGTACTTC.

The rearrangement joins TRBV29-1 to TRBJ2-7, with D unclear. The germline V and J ends were trimmed by 4 bases and 5 bases, with 18 bases remaining between them. The germline V gene encodes CDR1 SQVTM and CDR2 ANQGSEA. The CDR3 loop spans 14 amino acids. CDR3 nucleotide sequence: TGCAGCGTTGTCCCCTCCAGGCCCCCCGACGAGCAGTACTTC. Protein sequence: CSVVPSRPPDEQYF.

This clonotype was seen many times. The chain links TRBV20-1 to TRBJ2-3, with D uncertain. V gave up 6 bases and J gave up 0 bases, with 13 bases separating them. Germline values: CDR1 DFQATT, CDR2 SNEGSKA (reference sequence). The CDR3 totals 14 residues. CDR3 coding DNA: TGCAGTGCAGAAGCGAGGCCGAGCACAGATACGCAGTATTTT. It is translated as CSAEARPSTDTQYF.

This clonotype was found a few times. A read error may produce the germline difference seen at one junction end. The rearrangement joins TRBV5-1 to TRBJ2-7; TRBD2 aligns across 8 bases. Germline V gene lookup returns CDR1 SGHRS and CDR2 YFSETQ. This CDR3 is 15 amino acids long. This CDR3 is CAGSFQPGGFYEQYF. Written as DNA, the CDR3 is TGCGCCGGCAGTTTTCAGCCGGGAGGGTTCTACGAGCAGTACTTC.

This clonotype appeared a few times. The chain is built from TRBV28 and TRBJ2-1; possible D gene TRBD2, 6 bases. Between the trimmed V and J ends, which lost 7 bases and 8 bases, there was a span of 21 bases. There are 15 residues in the CDR3. Looked up from germline, CDR1 is MDHEN and CDR2 is SYDVKM. The CDR3 DNA sequence: TGTGCCAGCACCCCCGGGGGAAGGGTTAAAGATGAGCAGTTCTTC. This translates into CASTPGGRVKDEQFF.

This clonotype appeared once. Mismatch with germline at one junction end may stem from a read error. This rearrangement joins TRBV7-8 to TRBJ2-1, with 7 bases matching TRBD1. The CDR3 has 15 amino acids. Germline-derived CDR1 and CDR2 are SGHVS and FQNEAQ. The CDR3 is CASSLGRGPYDEQFF. The CDR3 DNA is TGTGCCAGCAGCTTAGGAAGGGGGCCCTACGATGAGCAGTTCTTC.

This clonotype appeared a few times. This chain joins TRBV6-2 or TRBV6-3 and TRBJ1-1; TRBD1 might be the D (5 bases). Trimming stripped 5 bases from V and 0 bases from J, with 7 bases between. Germline V gene data show CDR1 as MNHEY and CDR2 as SVGEGT. The CDR3 is 13 amino acids. CDR3 amino acids: CASSGGVNTEAFF. The CDR3 DNA reads as TGTGCCAGCAGTGGGGGAGTGAACACTGAAGCTTTCTTT.

This clonotype occurred once. This rearrangement joins TRBV7-3 to TRBJ2-1; 10 nucleotides align to TRBD1. The CDR3 length is 15 residues. The V and J ends lost 2 bases and 5 bases, in that order; junction bases with no gene match: 3. Per germline, CDR1 SGHTA and CDR2 FQGTGA. The CDR3: CASSLHGTGDNEQFF. As DNA, the CDR3 is TGTGCCAGCAGCTTACATGGGACAGGGGACAATGAGCAGTTCTTC.

The chain has TRBV20-1 and TRBJ2-2, with D unclear. V lost 4 bases and J lost 3, with 15 bases in between. Germline lookup yields CDR1 DFQATT and CDR2 SNEGSKA (reference sequence). This CDR3 is 15 amino acids long. CDR3 residues: CSAKRAGMDTGELFF. CDR3 bases: TGCAGTGCTAAGCGAGCAGGAATGGACACCGGGGAGCTGTTTTTT.

The chain recombines TRBV5-1 with TRBJ2-1, with a possible D match to TRBD1 (5 bases). This CDR3 is 15 amino acids long. The germline V gene has CDR1 SGHRS and CDR2 YFSETQ. Deletions cut 0 bases from V and 5 bases from J, with 12 bases between. This CDR3 is CASSLGAGSDNEQFF. Here the CDR3 DNA reads TGCGCCAGCAGCTTGGGTGCAGGGTCGGACAATGAGCAGTTCTTC.

This clonotype appeared a few times. The rearrangement joins TRBV7-8 to TRBJ1-1; tentatively, D is TRBD1 (5 bases). CDR1 is SGHVS and CDR2 is FQNEAQ in the germline V gene. There are 15 residues in the CDR3. The V end was cut by 5 bases, the J end by 3 bases, with 16 bases between. CDR3 sequence reads: CASSTPIQADTEAFF. The CDR3 DNA reads as TGTGCCAGCAGCACCCCGATACAGGCGGACACTGAAGCTTTCTTT.

The chain links TRBV10-1 to TRBJ2-5; the match to TRBD1 covers 12 bases. The CDR3 contains 19 residues. In germline, CDR1 is WNHNN, CDR2 SYGVQD (reference sequence). J lost 5 bases, V lost 3 bases, and 16 bases had no gene match. The CDR3 coding sequence is TGCGCCAGCAGTGACTCCCCGGGACAGGGGGCTCGGGAGGTGGAGACCCAGTACTTC. Translated, it gives CASSDSPGQGAREVETQYF.

Regarding this clonotype: This may be a read error: a much more frequent sequence differs by one nucleotide. The genes are TRBV7-9 and TRBJ2-7, with a possible D match to TRBD2 (5 bases). V dropped 7 bases and J dropped 6 bases, with 16 bases sitting between them. Germline V gene data show CDR1 as SEHNR and CDR2 as FQNEAQ (reference sequence). The CDR3 contains 13 residues. The CDR3 region has the DNA TGTGCCAGCAACTTCGGGGATCTGGGCGAGCAGTACTTC. It is translated as CASNFGDLGEQYF.

The chain recombines TRBV2 with TRBJ1-1; D gene uncertain. The length of the CDR3 is 16 residues. Deletions cut 2 bases from V and 1 base from J, with 14 bases between. From germline, CDR1 is SNHLY and CDR2 FYNNEI. Here the CDR3 reads CASSEFRLQRNTEAFF. The CDR3 region has the DNA TGTGCCAGCAGTGAATTTCGCTTACAGAGGAACACTGAAGCTTTCTTT.

This clonotype appeared a few times. V is TRBV6-1 and J is TRBJ2-4; a possible D gene is TRBD2 (5 bases). V gave up 3 bases and J gave up 0 bases, with 18 bases separating them. The germline CDR1 and CDR2 sequences are MNHNS and SASEGT. The CDR3 extends over 18 amino acids. The CDR3 sequence is CASSEIFWTELAKNIQYF. Here the CDR3 DNA reads TGTGCCAGCAGTGAGATTTTCTGGACTGAGCTAGCCAAAAACATTCAGTACTTC.

The V gene is TRBV20-1, the J gene TRBJ2-6; D may be TRBD1 or TRBD2 (5 bases each). Germline V gene sequence: CDR1 DFQATT, CDR2 SNEGSKA (reference sequence). This CDR3 is built from 16 residues. Trimming shortened V by 0 bases and J by 1 base, and 10 bases separated the two germline ends. The CDR3 loop reads CSARDPRGSGANVLTF. The CDR3 nucleotides are TGCAGTGCTAGAGATCCGAGGGGTTCTGGGGCCAACGTCCTGACTTTC.

This chain connects TRBV12-3 or TRBV12-4 to TRBJ2-1; D is possibly TRBD1 (6 bases). The CDR3 length is 13 residues. Trimming stripped 5 bases from V and 5 bases from J, with 10 bases between. For the CDR3, the DNA is TGTGCCAGCAGTCCCTGGACAGACAATGAGCAGTTCTTC. Translating it yields CASSPWTDNEQFF.

This clonotype was seen only a few times. This chain joins TRBV20-1 and TRBJ2-7; tentative D call: TRBD2 (6 bases). This CDR3 is 15 amino acids long. V lost 5 bases, J lost 2 bases, and 19 bases lay in between. In germline, CDR1 is DFQATT, CDR2 SNEGSKA (reference sequence). CDR3 sequence reads: CSALSRLAPAYEQYF. The CDR3 bases are TGCAGTGCTCTTTCCCGCCTAGCGCCCGCCTACGAGCAGTACTTC.

This clonotype was seen a handful of times. CDR3 DNA sequence: TGTGCCAGCAGCGGGGGGAGCAGCGTGTCCCAGTACTTC. Protein: CASSGGSSVSQYF. The chain carries TRBV9 and TRBJ2-5, with D perhaps assigned TRBD1 or TRBD2 (5 bases each). V lost 3 bases, J lost 9 bases, and 15 bases lay in between. The CDR3 is made up of 13 amino acids. From germline, CDR1 is SGDLS and CDR2 YYNGEE.

The CDR3 is CASSLQGSNEQYF. DNA of the CDR3: TGTGCCAGCAGTTTACAGGGGAGCAACGAGCAGTACTTC. The V and J genes are TRBV27 and TRBJ2-5, with TRBD1 as a possible D gene (6 bases). The J call is in doubt because the DNA end fits TRBJ2-7 better. The germline V gene has CDR1 MNHEY and CDR2 SMNVEV (reference sequence). There are 13 residues in the CDR3.

The chain uses TRBV5-1 and TRBJ2-5; D not certain. This CDR3 is built from 15 residues. Trimming took off 3 bases at V and 3 bases at J, with 15 bases between the two ends. Germline assignment: CDR1 SGHRS and CDR2 YFSETQ. The DNA of the CDR3 is TGCGCCAGCAGCTCGCACGGATCGACGAAAGAGACCCAGTACTTC. It yields the protein CASSSHGSTKETQYF.

V gene TRBV7-2 combines with J gene TRBJ2-1; 13 positions agree with TRBD2. Germline trimming cut 4 bases from V and 4 bases from J; bases unmatched to any gene: 7. The CDR3 runs 17 residues. Germline-derived CDR1 and CDR2 are SGHTA and FQGNSA. For the CDR3, the DNA is TGTGCCAGCAGCTCGACGCCGGGACTAGCGGGATACAATGAGCAGTTCTTC. As protein: CASSSTPGLAGYNEQFF.

The chain links TRBV7-9 to TRBJ2-3; weak D call: TRBD2 (6 bases). CDR3 length: 14 residues. The germline V gene encodes CDR1 SEHNR and CDR2 FQNEAQ (reference sequence). V gave up 7 bases and J gave up 0 bases, with 11 bases separating them. The CDR3 DNA follows: TGTGCCAGCATACGAAGCGGGAGCACAGATACGCAGTATTTT. Residues: CASIRSGSTDTQYF.

This clonotype has more than one count but fewer than ten. This sequence joins TRBV5-1 and TRBJ1-1; D gene unclear. Germline V gene lookup returns CDR1 SGHRS and CDR2 YFSETQ. CDR3 length: 14 residues. V dropped 4 bases and J dropped 4 bases, with 14 bases sitting between them. The CDR3 DNA reads as TGCGCCAGCAGCGGGAAGACACGGGTCACTGAAGCTTTCTTT. Residues: CASSGKTRVTEAFF.